Detailed here is one TCR beta chain. This sample was included in a study of CD8 T cells in Susac syndrome. RNA was extracted with the RNeasy kit, and a quantity of roughly 0.5 to 1 ug was reverse transcribed using random hexamers. TCRdb processed the immunoSEQ multiplex PCR reads anew with MiXCR; each CDR3 protein has one entry. The table records about 200,000 distinct CDR3 sequences, 85% to 95% of them present only once. V dropped 0 bases and J dropped 5; count of bases not matched to a gene: 7. The germline gives CDR1 SGDLS, CDR2 YYNGEE. CDR3 size: 15 residues. The sample was CD4+ T cells from PBMCs. This chain joins TRBV9 and TRBJ2-5; TRBD2 matches 7 bases. This receptor was obtained from a human donor in good health. The CDR3 reads CASSVGGGPGETQYF. The CDR3 coding sequence is TGTGCCAGCAGCGTAGGGGGAGGGCCAGGGGAGACCCAGTACTTC.